This T cell receptor (beta chain) is from a study of blood T cell repertoires in COVID-19. The study recruited people aged 18 to 89 years across approximately 25 US areas. Authors' data handling: Reference gene primer amplification gave estimated nucleated cell counts. The assay was immunoSEQ multiplex PCR, and TCRdb's table has in-frame clones only and misses some. V, J and clone size are those of that table, while D and trimming were read from the DNA. The sample lists 490,000 or so clones; 70% to 90% were seen once. This receptor was taken from a woman aged 60-70 years who had recovered from COVID-19. Source material: PBMCs or T cells enriched from blood (not recorded which).

Written as DNA, the CDR3 is TGTGCCAGCAGTATCCGGGACACTACTGAAGCTTTCTTT. Residues: CASSIRDTTEAFF. The chain recombines TRBV12-3 or TRBV12-4 with TRBJ1-1; a possible D gene is TRBD1 (6 bases). V shed 5 bases and J shed 5 bases, with 12 bases lying between them. There are 13 residues in the CDR3.